This is a list of T cell receptor beta chains from one sample in a study of CD8 T cells in ankylosing spondylitis. TCRdb re-analysed the 5' RACE reads in MiXCR, keeping a single row per CDR3 protein. The sample records some 140,000 distinct CDR3 sequences, about 8% being singletons. Sequencing used synovial fluid, either unsorted or a sorted T cell fraction (not recorded which). These receptors came from a male donor with ankylosing spondylitis. Both conserved end residues are part of each CDR3. Each record gives: D gene, J gene, V gene, clone size, CDR3 protein, CDR3 DNA. The D gene is left open where the match is weak. Where a row states a size, it is once, few, many or the class of an expanded clone; other rows omit it.

d_gene: NA
j_gene: TRBJ2-3
v_gene: TRBV5-8
abundance: NA
CDR3aa: CASSWGASSTDTQYF
CDR3nt: TGTGCCAGCAGCTGGGGCGCATCTAGCACAGATACGCAGTATTTT

d_gene: NA
j_gene: TRBJ1-1
v_gene: TRBV5-6
abundance: many
CDR3aa: CASRSDPNTEAFF
CDR3nt: TGTGCCAGCAGATCGGACCCGAACACTGAAGCTTTCTTT

d_gene: NA
j_gene: TRBJ1-1
v_gene: TRBV20-1
abundance: few
CDR3aa: CSAKSMQNTEAFF
CDR3nt: TGCAGTGCTAAGTCCATGCAGAACACTGAAGCTTTCTTT

d_gene: NA
j_gene: TRBJ2-7
v_gene: TRBV7-2
abundance: few
CDR3aa: CASSTRDRPYEQYF
CDR3nt: TGTGCCAGCAGCACGCGGGACAGACCCTACGAGCAGTACTTC

d_gene: NA
j_gene: TRBJ2-3
v_gene: TRBV5-5
abundance: many
CDR3aa: CASSLASRSDTQYF
CDR3nt: TGTGCCAGCAGCTTGGCGAGTAGATCAGATACGCAGTATTTT

d_gene: NA
j_gene: TRBJ1-2
v_gene: TRBV7-6
abundance: NA
CDR3aa: CASSGLGNYGYTF
CDR3nt: TGTGCCAGCAGCGGGTTGGGGAACTATGGCTACACCTTC

d_gene: TRBD1
j_gene: TRBJ2-7
v_gene: TRBV6-5
abundance: few
CDR3aa: CASSYGGPTGGFYEQYF
CDR3nt: TGTGCCAGCAGTTACGGGGGCCCGACAGGGGGATTCTACGAGCAGTACTTC

d_gene: TRBD1
j_gene: TRBJ2-3
v_gene: TRBV5-6
abundance: few
CDR3aa: CASSPGTGGTDTQYF
CDR3nt: TGTGCCAGCAGCCCCGGGACAGGGGGCACAGATACGCAGTATTTT

d_gene: TRBD1
j_gene: TRBJ1-1
v_gene: TRBV4-3
abundance: many
CDR3aa: CASSQSPGQGGRTEAFF
CDR3nt: TGCGCCAGCAGCCAATCCCCGGGACAGGGGGGTAGAACTGAAGCTTTCTTT

d_gene: NA
j_gene: TRBJ1-5
v_gene: TRBV20-1
abundance: many
CDR3aa: CSAVSGNQPQHF
CDR3nt: TGCAGTGCCGTTAGCGGGAATCAGCCCCAGCATTTT

d_gene: NA
j_gene: TRBJ2-2
v_gene: TRBV7-2
abundance: many
CDR3aa: CASSSNRGELFF
CDR3nt: TGTGCCAGCAGCTCCAACAGGGGGGAGCTGTTTTTT